These 26 T cell receptor beta chains originate from one sample sequenced in a study of identical twins. MiXCR, applied by TCRdb to the 5' RACE reads, yields one record per CDR3 protein. The sample lists approximately 690,000 distinct CDR3 sequences; approximately 6% were seen once. The material sequenced was naive T cells sorted from blood. These receptors originate from a young man in good health.

This clonotype was seen more than once but under ten times. This chain connects TRBV7-2 to TRBJ2-1, with D tentatively TRBD1 or TRBD2 (5 bases each). The germline gives CDR1 SGHTA, CDR2 FQGNSA. The CDR3 runs to 13 residues. The ends were cut back, 5 bases at V and 6 bases at J, with 11 bases in the middle. The CDR3 bases are TGTGCCAGCAGCGTGGGACCATTCAATGAGCAGTTCTTC. Amino acid sequence: CASSVGPFNEQFF.

The chain uses TRBV20-1 and TRBJ1-1; 12 positions agree with TRBD1. From germline, CDR1 is DFQATT and CDR2 SNEGSKA (reference sequence). V shed 4 bases and J 4 bases; nucleotides not matched to a gene: 10. The CDR3 spans 16 residues. CDR3 residues: CSATGTGGRRSTEAFF. For the CDR3, the DNA is TGCAGTGCTACCGGGACAGGGGGCCGTAGAAGCACTGAAGCTTTCTTT.

This clonotype was counted ten times or more. The chain has TRBV25-1 and TRBJ2-7; TRBD2 matches at 12 bases. The CDR3 is 13 amino acids. Trimming at V came to 4 bases and at J to 11 bases, leaving 6 bases not matched to a gene. The germline CDR1 and CDR2 sequences are MGHDK and SYGVNS. The CDR3 DNA follows: TGTGCCAGCAGTGGGCTAGCGGGAGGGCCGGAGTACTTC. Residues: CASSGLAGGPEYF.

In this sample, this clonotype turned up a few times. The chain is built from TRBV29-1 and TRBJ2-3; D may be TRBD1 (6 bases). Germline CDR1 SQVTM, CDR2 ANQGSEA. Trimming shortened V by 7 bases and J by 8 bases, and 16 bases separated the two germline ends. The CDR3 has 12 amino acids. The CDR3 DNA follows: TGCAGCGAGGGGGTCTTCGGTAGTACGCAGTATTTT. The encoded protein is CSEGVFGSTQYF.

The chain is built from TRBV20-1 and TRBJ2-7; tentative D call: TRBD1 (6 bases). Trimming left V 1 base short and J 0 bases short, with 13 bases between. CDR1 and CDR2 (germline): DFQATT, SNEGSKA (reference sequence). The CDR3 runs 15 residues. For the CDR3, the DNA is TGCAGTGCTAGAGTTTTACAGGGTCTCTCCTACGAGCAGTACTTC. It codes for CSARVLQGLSYEQYF.

This clonotype was counted ten times or more. This rearrangement joins TRBV12-3 or TRBV12-4 to TRBJ2-2; 9 bases fit TRBD2. This CDR3 spans 15 amino acids. After removal of 3 bases from V and 5 bases from J, the junction contained 4 bases not matched to a gene. In DNA, the CDR3 is TGTGCCAGCAGTTTTGGCGGGAGGGCAACCGGGGAGCTGTTTTTT. Encoded protein: CASSFGGRATGELFF.

The table lists this clonotype with many counts. The chain combines TRBV20-1 with TRBJ2-2, with D perhaps matching TRBD1 (6 bases). This CDR3 is built from 13 residues. The V gene's germline CDR1 is DFQATT and CDR2 SNEGSKA (reference sequence). V dropped 6 bases and J dropped 6 bases, with 14 bases sitting between them. The CDR3: CSASLQGPGELFF. For the CDR3, the DNA is TGCAGTGCCAGTTTACAGGGACCCGGGGAGCTGTTTTTT.

In this sample, this clonotype turned up many times. The V gene is TRBV12-3 or TRBV12-4, the J gene TRBJ2-2, with TRBD1 identical over 7 bases. This CDR3 region has 17 residues. V shed 8 bases, J shed 0 bases, and the junction held 12 bases outside the gene matches. The chain's CDR3 is CASLGQGVLANTGELFF. CDR3 in DNA: TGTGCCAGCTTGGGGCAGGGGGTACTCGCGAACACCGGGGAGCTGTTTTTT.

This clonotype was counted only a few times. The chain uses TRBV12-3 or TRBV12-4 and TRBJ2-7, with D possibly being TRBD2 (5 bases). The V and J ends lost 7 bases and 7 bases respectively, with 11 bases between them. This CDR3 has 11 residues. The CDR3 sequence is CASKLPGEQYV. The CDR3 coding sequence is TGTGCCAGCAAACTCCCGGGGGAGCAGTACGTC.

This clonotype was detected ten times or more. This chain links TRBV5-6 with TRBJ2-1; 9 bases fit TRBD1. Germline V gene data show CDR1 as SGHDT and CDR2 as YYEEEE. Trimming took 2 bases from V and 7 from J; bases not matched to a gene: 7. This CDR3 has 15 amino acids. The CDR3 DNA reads TGTGCCAGCAGCTTACCGGGACAGGGTATTAATGAGCAGTTCTTC. Amino acids: CASSLPGQGINEQFF.

The sample holds many counts of this clonotype. The chain employs TRBV6-1 and TRBJ1-3; a possible D gene is TRBD1 (6 bases). V was trimmed by 6 bases and J by 5 bases, leaving 17 bases between them. The CDR3 has 15 amino acids. Germline V lookup: CDR1 MNHNS, CDR2 SASEGT. The CDR3 spells CASSIGGTQRNTIYF. The CDR3, as DNA: TGTGCCAGCAGCATAGGTGGGACACAAAGAAACACCATATATTTT.

The rearrangement joins TRBV18 to TRBJ1-4; D possibly corresponds to TRBD1 (5 bases). The CDR3 has 15 amino acids. The V and J ends lost 0 bases and 8 bases respectively, with 13 bases between them. The germline V gene has CDR1 KGHSH and CDR2 LQKENI. CDR3 nucleotides: TGTGCCAGCTCACCACCCGGCCAGCCAGGGGAAAAACTGTTTTTT. Protein sequence: CASSPPGQPGEKLFF.

This clonotype has a count of ten or more. V gene TRBV10-3 combines with J gene TRBJ1-1; TRBD1 matches at 7 bases. This CDR3 is built from 15 residues. Per the germline V gene, CDR1 is ENHRY and CDR2 is SYGVKD. Trimming removed 3 bases from V and 1 base from J; junction bases left unmatched: 5. In DNA, the CDR3 is TGTGCCATCAGTGACAGGGGGGCAAGGAACACTGAAGCTTTCTTT. Protein: CAISDRGARNTEAFF.

The V and J genes are TRBV19 and TRBJ1-1; no clear D gene. V lost 10 bases to trimming and J lost 8 bases, with 14 bases between them. The germline V gene has CDR1 LNHDA and CDR2 SQIVND (reference sequence). The CDR3 spans 11 residues. In DNA form, the CDR3 reads TGTGCCACCAGGACGTCTTTAGAAGCTTTCTTT. Protein product: CATRTSLEAFF.

The chain recombines TRBV20-1 with TRBJ2-7; D possibly corresponds to TRBD2 (6 bases). Trimming took off 3 bases at V and 6 bases at J, with 15 bases between the two ends. The germline CDR1 and CDR2 sequences are DFQATT and SNEGSKA (reference sequence). The CDR3 loop spans 13 amino acids. CDR3 in DNA: TGCAGTGCTAGTAAACGGGAGAGAGGCGAGCAGTACTTC. This gives the protein CSASKRERGEQYF.

This clonotype has more than one count but fewer than ten. The rearrangement links TRBV15 to TRBJ1-1; D gene ambiguous. The CDR3 sequence is 13 residues long. Per the germline V gene, CDR1 is LNHNV and CDR2 is YYDKDF (reference sequence). The V gene lost 3 bases and the J gene lost 4 bases, with 9 bases spanning the gap. The CDR3: CATSSGVGTEAFF. The CDR3 nucleotides read TGTGCCACCAGCAGCGGGGTTGGCACTGAAGCTTTCTTT.

This clonotype was seen at least ten times. The junction departs from germline at one end; a sequencing error may be responsible. This chain links TRBV5-1 with TRBJ2-2; D ambiguous. The CDR3 loop spans 14 amino acids. Germline CDR1 SGHRS, CDR2 YFSETQ. The CDR3 coding sequence is TGTGCCAGCAGTTTATCCTTGAACACCGGGGAGCTGTTTTTT. This sequence encodes CASSLSLNTGELFF.

At least ten counts were recorded for this clonotype. The V call is TRBV4-1, the J call TRBJ1-3; possible D gene TRBD1, 5 bases. This CDR3 is 15 amino acids long. V lost 4 bases to trimming and J lost 0 bases, with 10 bases between them. Germline loops: CDR1 MGHRA, CDR2 YSYEKL. CDR3 DNA: TGCGCCAGCAGCCTACAGGACCTCTCTGGAAACACCATATATTTT. Amino acids: CASSLQDLSGNTIYF.

The chain is built from TRBV9 and TRBJ1-5; 7 bases fit TRBD1. V dropped 3 bases and J dropped 4; count of bases not matched to a gene: 4. There are 14 residues in the CDR3. The germline CDR1 and CDR2 sequences are SGDLS and YYNGEE. The CDR3 bases are TGTGCCAGCAGCGGAGGGGGCCGAAATCAGCCCCAGCATTTT. It is translated as CASSGGGRNQPQHF.

In this sample, this clonotype turned up a few times. This sequence joins TRBV30 and TRBJ2-6; TRBD1 aligns across 9 bases. The length of the CDR3 is 17 residues. V lost 5 bases and J lost 0; bases outside the gene matches: 8. Germline CDR1 is GTSNPN and CDR2 is SVGIG (reference sequence). CDR3 DNA: TGTGCCTGGGCCCCCGGGACAGGGAACTCTGGGGCCAACGTCCTGACTTTC. This sequence encodes CAWAPGTGNSGANVLTF.

For this clonotype: With a much larger clone just one base away, this may be a read error. The final CDR3 position lacks the conserved phenylalanine or tryptophan, pointing to a likely read error. The limits of the CDR3 on the DNA are not certain, so only TCRdb's listed CDR3 is given. The chain couples TRBV21-1 to TRBJ1-5. TRBV21-1 is shown as a pseudogene. The CDR3 comprises 15 residues, both ends counted. The CDR3 spells CASSLERAGNQPQHC.

Many counts were recorded for this clonotype. The V call is TRBV4-3, the J call TRBJ1-1; unclear D gene. The CDR3 consists of 15 residues. Trimming pared 2 bases from V and 0 bases from J, leaving 10 bases between. Per germline, CDR1 LGHNA and CDR2 YSLEER. CDR3 in DNA: TGCGCCAGCAGCCAATCCCCACAGCTGAACACTGAAGCTTTCTTT. It yields the protein CASSQSPQLNTEAFF.

This chain uses TRBV20-1 with TRBJ2-2; no clear D gene. Germline V gene sequence: CDR1 DFQATT, CDR2 SNEGSKA (reference sequence). CDR3 length equals 19 residues. The germline V and J ends were trimmed by 0 bases and 0 bases, with 20 bases remaining between them. The CDR3 region has the DNA TGCAGTGCTAGAGATGGTCAGATGGAGACCTACGCGAACACCGGGGAGCTGTTTTTT. Protein product: CSARDGQMETYANTGELFF.

This clonotype was seen at least ten times. The gene calls are TRBV12-3 or TRBV12-4 and TRBJ1-2; 9 bases agree with TRBD1. V shed 5 bases and J 4 bases; nucleotides not matched to a gene: 8. This CDR3 comprises 15 residues. The CDR3 region is CASSPRDRVGYGYTF. In nucleotides, the CDR3 is TGTGCCAGCAGTCCCCGGGACAGGGTCGGCTATGGCTACACCTTC.

There are many counts of this clonotype. The gene calls are TRBV9 and TRBJ2-2; 11 bases map to TRBD2. V lost 2 bases to trimming and J lost 5 bases; unmatched junction nucleotides: 2. The CDR3 covers 15 residues. The germline CDR1 and CDR2 sequences are SGDLS and YYNGEE. The CDR3 reads CASSVSGRGTGELFF. The CDR3 DNA follows: TGTGCCAGCAGCGTTAGCGGGAGGGGGACCGGGGAGCTGTTTTTT.

This clonotype was observed at least ten times. V and J are TRBV4-1 and TRBJ2-3; 10 positions agree with TRBD2. Per germline, CDR1 MGHRA and CDR2 YSYEKL. With V trimmed by 2 bases and J by 5 bases, 10 bases remained unmatched. This CDR3 is built from 17 residues. The CDR3, as DNA: TGCGCCAGCAGCCAACCTCTAGCGGGAGCCCTCAGAGATACGCAGTATTTT. Protein product: CASSQPLAGALRDTQYF.